This entry concerns a single T cell receptor (beta chain). Its antigen is not identified. The germline V gene encodes CDR1 SGHTA and CDR2 FQGNSA. The CDR3 runs 14 residues. Trimming removed 1 base at V and 0 bases at J, with 7 bases between. Assay: immunoSEQ multiplex PCR; the TCRdb copy retains only in-frame clones and omits some. The sample yields some 78,000 clones, about 88% seen once. The data belong to a study of OX40 agonist ivuxolimab in advanced cancers. Blood specimens came from baseline, cycle 4 day 1, and cycle 7 day 1. Overall study results and limits: Expansion of clones was among the lowest in partial responders at 0.1-3.0 mg/kg.

The input for sequencing was CD4+ or CD8+ T cells sorted from blood, taken in a trial of the OX40 agonist ivuxolimab. The chain carries TRBV7-2 and TRBJ2-7; D unresolved. The TCR originated in an adult with an advanced solid tumor such as melanoma, head and neck, liver or kidney cancer. DNA of the CDR3: TGTGCCAGCAGCTTAGGGCAGCTCTCCTACGAGCAGTACTTC. Protein product: CASSLGQLSYEQYF.